This TCR beta chain is drawn from a study of response to subunit inactivated influenza vaccine. Notes on the study in general: Authors suggested seasonal influenza vaccinations each recruit few new T cells.

The V gene's germline CDR1 is SGHRS and CDR2 YFSETQ. The CDR3 loop spans 14 amino acids. V was cut by 5 bases and J by 4 bases, with 10 bases left in between. This clonotype was picked up a small number of times. Its matching antigen is unknown. A single record per CDR3 protein comes from TCRdb applying MiXCR to the RT-PCR reads. The table lists 600,000 to 850,000 distinct CDR3 sequences, around 15% of them singletons. This sequence was found in a middle-aged man who received an inactivated influenza vaccine. The sequencing used PBMCs from blood, collected 14 to 15 days before vaccination. This sequence joins TRBV5-1 and TRBJ1-6; D is uncertain. The CDR3, as DNA: TGCGCCAGCAGTCCGGGGTCGTATAATTCACCCCTCCACTTT. Its translation is CASSPGSYNSPLHF. The full variable domain, completed using reference TRBV5-1 and TRBJ1-6, is KAGVTQTPRYLIKTRGQQVTLSCSPISGHRSVSWYQQTPGQGLQFLFEYFSETQRNKGNFPGRFSGRQFSNSRSEMNVSTLELGDSALYLCASSPGSYNSPLHFGNGTRLTVT.